This TCR beta chain was sequenced in a study of T cell changes during pregnancy in multiple sclerosis (dated by TCRdb to between 2018 and 2021). At the level of the whole study: In women with multiple sclerosis, the researchers looked at how the T cell repertoire shifted as pregnancy progressed.

The library was generated by the immunoSEQ multiplex PCR assay. This immuneACCESS table, as held by TCRdb, lists in-frame sequences with V and J called but not all clones. Of the missing ones, under half trace to an unresolved V gene in checked studies; the others have no known cause. Across this sample there are about 15,000 clones, with 86% seen only once. The ten largest clones add up to around a fifth of the sample. As for this clone: Its antigen target is currently unknown. It has no much larger one-base neighbor in the sample; base qualities were not kept.

The CDR3 goes from the cysteine to the phenylalanine over 13 residues. Only CDR3 DNA is held: 39 bases, read in frame from base 1. The germline ends are 6 bases apart after V is trimmed by 1 base and J by 4 bases. CDR1 and CDR2 are read off the germline V gene (reference sequence) as LNHNV and YYDKDF. The chain links TRBV15 with TRBJ2-3; there is no confident call for the D gene. This TCR came from a female donor with multiple sclerosis, enrolled in a pregnancy study. The sequencing used CD8+ T cells from peripheral blood mononuclear cells, collected in the first trimester of pregnancy. The DNA reads TGTGCCACCAGCAGAGCCTACTCAGATACGCAGTATTTT. It codes for CATSRAYSDTQYF.